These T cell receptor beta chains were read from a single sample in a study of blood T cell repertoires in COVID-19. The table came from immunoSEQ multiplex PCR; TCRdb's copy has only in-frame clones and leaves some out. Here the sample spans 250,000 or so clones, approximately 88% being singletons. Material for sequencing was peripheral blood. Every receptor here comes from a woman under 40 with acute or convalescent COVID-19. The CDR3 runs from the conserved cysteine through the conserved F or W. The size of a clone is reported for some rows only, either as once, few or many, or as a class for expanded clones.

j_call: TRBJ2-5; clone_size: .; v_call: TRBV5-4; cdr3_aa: CASSLGAAVRVETQYF
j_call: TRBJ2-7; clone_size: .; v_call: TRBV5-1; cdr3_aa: CASSLEAGASYEQYF
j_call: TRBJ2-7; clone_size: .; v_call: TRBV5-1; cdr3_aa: CASSTSGRHEQYF
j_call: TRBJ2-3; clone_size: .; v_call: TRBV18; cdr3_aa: CASSRDRGRTTDTQYF
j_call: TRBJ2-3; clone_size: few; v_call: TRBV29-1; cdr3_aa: CSVEDTPGSGGYF
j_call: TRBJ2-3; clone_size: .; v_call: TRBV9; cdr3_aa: CASSRLALGTDTQYF
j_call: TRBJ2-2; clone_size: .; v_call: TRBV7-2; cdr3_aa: CASSLTGIYTGELFF
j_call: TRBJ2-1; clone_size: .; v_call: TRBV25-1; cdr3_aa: CASSEPGLAGNEQFF
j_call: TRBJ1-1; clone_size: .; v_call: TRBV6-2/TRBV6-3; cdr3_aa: CASSYRVDTEAFF
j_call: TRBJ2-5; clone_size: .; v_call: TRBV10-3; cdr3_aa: CAISDRETQYF
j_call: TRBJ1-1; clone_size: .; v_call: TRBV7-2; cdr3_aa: CASSDTGTGVTEAFF
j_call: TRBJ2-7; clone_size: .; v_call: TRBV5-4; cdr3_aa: CASSNRDSYEQYF
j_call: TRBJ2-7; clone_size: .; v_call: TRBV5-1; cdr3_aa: CASSPLSYEQYF
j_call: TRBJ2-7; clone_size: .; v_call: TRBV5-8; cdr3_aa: CASSNGQYYEQYF
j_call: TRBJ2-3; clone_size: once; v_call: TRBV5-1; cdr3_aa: CASSLGGSSTDTQYF
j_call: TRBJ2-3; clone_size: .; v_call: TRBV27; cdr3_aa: CASTPWRGRGTDTQYF
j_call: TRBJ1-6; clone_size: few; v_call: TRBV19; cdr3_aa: CASRTGRYNSPLHF
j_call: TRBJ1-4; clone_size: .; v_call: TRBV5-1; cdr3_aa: CASSLGGGVEGEKLFF
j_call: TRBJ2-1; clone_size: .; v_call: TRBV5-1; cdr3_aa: CASSFNSPGQTRNEQFF
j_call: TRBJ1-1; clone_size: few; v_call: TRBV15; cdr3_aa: CATRGGGANTEAFF
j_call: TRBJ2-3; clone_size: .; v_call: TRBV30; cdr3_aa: CAGQTGYSTDTQYF
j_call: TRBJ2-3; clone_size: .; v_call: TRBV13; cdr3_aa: CASSPSPFSGERADTQYF
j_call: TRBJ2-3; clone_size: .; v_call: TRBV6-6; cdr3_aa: CASSYPGLDQDTQYF
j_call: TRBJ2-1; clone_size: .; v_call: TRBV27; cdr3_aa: CASMTGTVNEQFF
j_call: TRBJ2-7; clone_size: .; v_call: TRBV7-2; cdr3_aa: CASTQFQGIEQYF
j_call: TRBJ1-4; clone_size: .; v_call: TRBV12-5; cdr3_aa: CASGSGQGNEKLFF
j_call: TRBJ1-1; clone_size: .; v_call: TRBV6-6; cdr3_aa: CASSYTPRGTEAFF
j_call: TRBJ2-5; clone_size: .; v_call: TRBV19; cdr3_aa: CASSNIGRKETQYF
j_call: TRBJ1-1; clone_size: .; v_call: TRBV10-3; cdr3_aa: CAIGTYNTEAFF
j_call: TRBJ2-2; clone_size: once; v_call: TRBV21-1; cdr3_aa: CASSKAPGLAGGRGTGELFF
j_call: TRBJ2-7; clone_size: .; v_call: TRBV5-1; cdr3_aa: CASSLGTGVLGEQYF
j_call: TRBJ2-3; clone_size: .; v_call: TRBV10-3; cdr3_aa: CAIGDSYTDTQYF
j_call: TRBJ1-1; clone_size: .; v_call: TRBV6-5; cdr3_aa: CASSYYGEAFF
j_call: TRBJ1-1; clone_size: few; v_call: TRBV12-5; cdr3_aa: CASGFPGGTEAFF
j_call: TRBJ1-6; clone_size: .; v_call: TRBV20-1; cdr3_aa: CSASELGTTNNSPLHF
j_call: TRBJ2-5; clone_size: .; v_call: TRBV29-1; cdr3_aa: CSVDLTSATRTQYF
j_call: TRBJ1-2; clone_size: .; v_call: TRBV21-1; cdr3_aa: CASSRLGANPPNYGYTF
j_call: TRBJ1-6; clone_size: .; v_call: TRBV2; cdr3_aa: CASSEGRGSYNSPLHF
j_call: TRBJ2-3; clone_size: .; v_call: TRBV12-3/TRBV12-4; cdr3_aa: CASSLGGWDTQYF
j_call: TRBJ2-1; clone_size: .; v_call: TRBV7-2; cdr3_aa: CASSQGLAPSNEQFF
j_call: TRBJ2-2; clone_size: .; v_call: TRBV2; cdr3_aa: CASGGQGATGELFF
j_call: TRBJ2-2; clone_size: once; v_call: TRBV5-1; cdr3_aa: CASSTQIAGGPDGELFF
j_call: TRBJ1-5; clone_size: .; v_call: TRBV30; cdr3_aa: CAWSSKGDQPQHF
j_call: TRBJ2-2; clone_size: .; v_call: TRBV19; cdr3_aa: CASQADIRDGELFF
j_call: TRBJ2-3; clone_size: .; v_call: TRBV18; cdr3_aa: CASSLGQSSADTQYF
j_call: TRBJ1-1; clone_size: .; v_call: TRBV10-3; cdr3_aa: CAIRTGGNEAFF
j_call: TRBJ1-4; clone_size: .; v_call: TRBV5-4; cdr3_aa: CASSLETGTEKLFF
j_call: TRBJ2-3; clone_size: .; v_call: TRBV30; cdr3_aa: CAWSPGTVSTDTQYF
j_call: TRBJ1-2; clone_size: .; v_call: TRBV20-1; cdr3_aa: CSARQDGYTF
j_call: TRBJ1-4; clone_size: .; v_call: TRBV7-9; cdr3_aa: CASSLVQLTNEKLFF
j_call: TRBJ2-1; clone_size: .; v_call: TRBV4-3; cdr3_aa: CASSPGTGYDEQFF
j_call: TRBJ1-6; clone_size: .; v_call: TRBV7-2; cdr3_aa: CASSPYGGGGHSPLHF
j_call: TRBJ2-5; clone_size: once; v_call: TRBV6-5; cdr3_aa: CASRLAGAVETQYF
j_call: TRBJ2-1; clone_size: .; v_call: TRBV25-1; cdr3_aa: CASSDEWGLNEQFF